This T cell receptor (beta chain) came from a study of T cells after yellow fever vaccination. TCRdb used MiXCR to reprocess the 5' RACE reads, holding one entry per CDR3 protein. The sample consists of under 550,000 distinct CDR3 sequences, 21% of them appearing once. Germline lookup yields CDR1 MNHEY and CDR2 SVGEGT. The germline V and J ends were trimmed by 2 bases and 7 bases, with 6 bases remaining between them. The CDR3 runs to 12 residues. Sequences were derived from PBMCs, sampled approximately 22 days after the first yellow fever vaccination. The chain recombines TRBV6-2 or TRBV6-3 with TRBJ2-1, with D hard to call. This TCR came from a man between 18 and 29 years old who received the YFV17D yellow fever vaccine. The CDR3 reads CASSYGPNEQFF. The CDR3 bases are TGTGCCAGCAGTTACGGACCGAATGAGCAGTTCTTC.